The 10 T cell receptor beta chains in this list originate from one sample, sequenced in a study of breast tumors, draining lymph nodes, adjacent tissues. TCRdb re-called the multiplex PCR reads with MiXCR, one entry per CDR3 protein. The table includes about 130,000 distinct CDR3 sequences, around 20% detected once. Samples came from axillary lymph nodes draining the breast cancer. The source material was axillary lymph node tissue. These receptors originate from a female donor with breast cancer. Some clones in this sample may be carry-over from other donors' samples.

This clonotype was counted at least ten times. The chain joins TRBV29-1 to TRBJ1-2, with 9 bases matching TRBD1. CDR1 SQVTM and CDR2 ANQGSEA come from the germline V gene. This CDR3 region has 13 residues. With 7 bases clipped from V and 6 bases from J, the junction kept 9 bases outside the gene matches. The CDR3 region has the DNA TGCAGCGAATTACCGGGACAGGGACATGGCTACACCTTC. This translates into CSELPGQGHGYTF.

A word on this clonotype: This clone may be a read error of a much larger clone one base away. The V and J genes are TRBV5-6 and TRBJ2-7; D gene ambiguous. CDR3 length: 13 amino acids. The germline V gene encodes CDR1 SGHDT and CDR2 YYEEEE. CDR3 loop: CASSLVLGHELYF. The CDR3 DNA follows: TGTGCCAGCAGCTTGGTTTTGGGCCACGAGCTGTACTTC.

A remark on this clonotype: A much larger clone is a single base away; this may be a read error. This chain links TRBV5-6 with TRBJ2-7; TRBD2 might be the D (6 bases). Trimming removed 3 bases at V and 6 bases at J, with 16 bases between. The germline V gene has CDR1 SGHDT and CDR2 YYEEEE. This CDR3 has 14 residues. The CDR3 here is CASSSAGSICEQYF. CDR3 bases: TGTGCCAGCAGCTCCGCGGGATCTATCTGCGAGCAGTACTTC.

V usage is TRBV20-1 and J usage is TRBJ2-3; the D is unclear. This CDR3 contains 15 residues. V dropped 1 base and J dropped 2 bases, with 13 bases sitting between them. Germline V gene sequence: CDR1 DFQATT, CDR2 SNEGSKA (reference sequence). The CDR3 loop reads CSARGPPQNTDTQYF. Written as DNA, the CDR3 is TGCAGTGCTAGAGGGCCCCCGCAGAACACAGATACGCAGTATTTT.

The table lists this clonotype with many counts. The chain has TRBV15 and TRBJ1-2; TRBD1 agrees at 9 bases. Germline V lookup: CDR1 LNHNV, CDR2 YYDKDF (reference sequence). The CDR3 extends over 15 amino acids. V lost 5 bases to trimming and J lost 4 bases; unmatched junction nucleotides: 8. This CDR3 reads CATSSGTGLIYGYTF. The CDR3 region has the DNA TGTGCCACCAGCTCCGGGACAGGGCTTATCTATGGCTACACCTTC. The full variable domain, in which reference TRBV15 and TRBJ1-2 provide the parts outside the CDR3, is DAMVIQNPRYQVTQFGKPVTLSCSQTLNHNVMYWYQQKSSQAPKLLFHYYDKDFNNEADTPDNFQSRRPNTSFCFLDIRSPGLGDTAMYLCATSSGTGLIYGYTFGSGTRLTVV.

In its sample, this clonotype was seen many times. The V gene is TRBV4-1, the J gene TRBJ2-7; perhaps TRBD1 as D (8 bases). Trimming pared 0 bases from V and 2 bases from J, leaving 20 bases between. Germline V gene data show CDR1 as MGHRA and CDR2 as YSYEKL. The CDR3 extends over 18 amino acids. CDR3 region: CASSQEGGTGHPPYEQYF. The CDR3 DNA follows: TGCGCCAGCAGCCAAGAGGGGGGGACAGGACACCCACCCTACGAGCAGTACTTC.

This clonotype was counted between two and nine times. With a much larger clone just one base away, this may be a read error. CDR3 sequence reads: CAGSLALGTSGSWYEQYF. The CDR3 DNA is TGTGCCGGCAGTTTAGCGCTTGGGACTAGCGGGAGTTGGTACGAGCAGTACTTC. The chain uses TRBV12-3 or TRBV12-4 and TRBJ2-7, with 14 bases lining up with TRBD2. This CDR3 has 18 residues.

This clonotype was detected ten times or more. V usage is TRBV6-6 and J usage is TRBJ1-2; no firm D call. Germline CDR1 and CDR2: MNHNY and SVGAGI (reference sequence). This CDR3 region has 15 residues. V lost 2 bases to trimming and J lost 2 bases, with 12 bases between them. The DNA of the CDR3 is TGTGCCAGCAGTTACCCCCGGGAAGGGAACTATGGCTACACCTTC. Translating gives CASSYPREGNYGYTF.

Details on this clonotype: As the CDR3 is not closed by the conserved phenylalanine or tryptophan, this likely results from a read error. V and J are TRBV7-9 and TRBJ1-1; 9 bases line up with TRBD1. Germline trimming cut 0 bases from V and 11 bases from J; bases unmatched to any gene: 4. The CDR3 is 13 residues long. CDR1 and CDR2 (germline): SEHNR, FQNEAQ (reference sequence). The CDR3 spells CASSLAGQGPAFL. In DNA, the CDR3 is TGTGCCAGCAGCTTAGCGGGACAGGGACCGGCTTTCCTT.

In regard to this clonotype: A much larger clone is a single base away; this may be a read error. The chain carries TRBV19 and TRBJ2-3; either TRBD1 or TRBD2 may fit D (5 bases each). Germline-derived CDR1 and CDR2 are LNHDA and SQIVND (reference sequence). The CDR3 extends over 16 amino acids. CDR3 sequence reads: CASSLGTGLATDTRYF. The CDR3 DNA is TGTGCCAGTAGTTTGGGGACGGGCCTTGCCACAGATACGCGGTATTTT.